This TCR beta chain is from a study of blood T cell repertoires in COVID-19 (dated by TCRdb to 2020 to 2021). Background on the whole study: Collaborator samples came from the United States, Italy and Spain and covered acute and convalescent phases of COVID-19. The material from the prospective study consisted of cDNA or gDNA derived from T cells, B-cell-depleted T cells, or PBMCs. Subjects who had been exposed to COVID-19, were actively infected with it, or had recovered from it provided the deeply sampled blood TCRbeta repertoires that made up the dataset. The repertoires were released in a freely available public database intended as a resource for research on the immune response to SARS-CoV-2. The samples were drawn from two sources: the first 160 participants of the ongoing ImmuneRACE study, and some 1,300 subjects contributed by 6 global collaborators. A de-identified subject ID, COVID-19 status, age in years and sex were almost always included in the sample metadata. Where available, HLA class I and class II types were taken from metadata supplied by the sample provider and were not determined by assay-based typing. Points the paper makes about the study in general: The quantity of clinical and demographic metadata differed by source and by participant and was supplied without curation.

TCRbeta CDR3 regions were amplified from genomic DNA by means of the immunoSEQ Assay, a bias-controlled multiplex PCR. Processing in the source paper ran as follows. The number of nucleated cells in each sample was estimated from the amplification of reference gene primers within the assay. To quantify the absolute abundance of each unique TCRbeta CDR3 rearrangement, sequence reads were collapsed and filtered. Productive Simpson clonality was computed per sample as the square root of Simpson's diversity index over productive rearrangements. Sourced from immuneACCESS, this table was stored by TCRdb with only in-frame sequences that have V and J called. A share of the clones is absent; for the studies checked, an unresolved V gene accounts for under half, and the remainder has no known explanation. V and J calls and clone size follow that table, whereas D and trimming were derived from the DNA. Here the sample has about 160,000 clones; approximately 83% occur a single time. The ten largest account for roughly a tenth of the sample.

Including the terminal cysteine and phenylalanine, the CDR3 comprises 16 residues. Only the CDR3 DNA is retained, 48 bases long and in frame from the first base. Trimming takes 5 bases off V and 4 bases off J; junction bases not matched to a gene: 7. Looking up the germline V gene yields CDR1 SGHTA and CDR2 FQGNSA. Collaborating institutions collected whole blood in K2EDTA tubes following their own protocols. For TCRbeta analysis, collaborators shipped samples as frozen whole blood, isolated PBMCs, or DNA extracted from either of those sample types. As concerns this clone: Its antigen is unknown. There are no base qualities to consult, and no much larger clone falls within one base.

Here the chain combines TRBV7-2 and TRBJ2-1; the central 11 bases match TRBD2. This clonotype originated in a woman older than 75 with active or convalescent COVID-19. The sample was peripheral blood. The bases are TGTGCCAGCAGCCGCCGACTAGCGGGGTTGTACAATGAGCAGTTCTTC. Its protein product is CASSRRLAGLYNEQFF. The entire variable domain, with the stretches around the CDR3 drawn from the reference TRBV7-2 and TRBJ2-1 proteins, is GAGVSQSPSNKVTEKGKDVELRCDPISGHTALYWYRQSLGQGLEFLIYFQGNSAPDKSGLPSDRFSAERTGGSVSTLTIQRTQQEDSAVYLCASSRRLAGLYNEQFFGPGTRLTVL.